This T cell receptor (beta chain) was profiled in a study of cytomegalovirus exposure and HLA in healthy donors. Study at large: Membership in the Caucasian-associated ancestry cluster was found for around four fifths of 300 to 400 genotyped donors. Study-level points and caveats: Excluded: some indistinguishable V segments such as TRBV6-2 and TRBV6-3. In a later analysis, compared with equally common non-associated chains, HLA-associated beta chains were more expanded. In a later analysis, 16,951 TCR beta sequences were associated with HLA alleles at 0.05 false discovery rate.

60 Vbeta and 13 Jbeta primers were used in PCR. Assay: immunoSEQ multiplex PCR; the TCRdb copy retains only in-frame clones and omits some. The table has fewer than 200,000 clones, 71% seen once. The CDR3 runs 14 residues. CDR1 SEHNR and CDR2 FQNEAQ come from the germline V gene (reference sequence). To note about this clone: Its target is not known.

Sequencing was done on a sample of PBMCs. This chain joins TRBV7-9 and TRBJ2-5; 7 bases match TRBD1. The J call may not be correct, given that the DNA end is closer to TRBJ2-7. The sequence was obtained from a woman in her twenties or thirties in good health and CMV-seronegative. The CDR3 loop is CASSSEGGRYEQYF. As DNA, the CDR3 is TGTGCCAGCAGCTCCGAAGGGGGCAGGTACGAGCAGTACTTC.